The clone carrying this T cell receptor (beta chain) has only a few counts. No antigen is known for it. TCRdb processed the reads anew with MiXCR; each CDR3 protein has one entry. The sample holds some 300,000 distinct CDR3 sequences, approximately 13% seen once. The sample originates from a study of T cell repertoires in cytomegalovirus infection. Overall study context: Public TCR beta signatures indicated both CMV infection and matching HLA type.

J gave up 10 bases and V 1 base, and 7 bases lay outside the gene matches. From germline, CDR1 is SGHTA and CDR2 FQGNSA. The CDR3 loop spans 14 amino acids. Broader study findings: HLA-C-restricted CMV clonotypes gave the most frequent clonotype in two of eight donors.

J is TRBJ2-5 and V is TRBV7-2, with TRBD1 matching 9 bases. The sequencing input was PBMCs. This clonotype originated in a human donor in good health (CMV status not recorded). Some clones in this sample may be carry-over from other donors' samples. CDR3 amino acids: CASSLGTGTGFQYF. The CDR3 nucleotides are TGTGCCAGCAGCTTAGGAACCGGGACAGGGTTCCAGTACTTC.